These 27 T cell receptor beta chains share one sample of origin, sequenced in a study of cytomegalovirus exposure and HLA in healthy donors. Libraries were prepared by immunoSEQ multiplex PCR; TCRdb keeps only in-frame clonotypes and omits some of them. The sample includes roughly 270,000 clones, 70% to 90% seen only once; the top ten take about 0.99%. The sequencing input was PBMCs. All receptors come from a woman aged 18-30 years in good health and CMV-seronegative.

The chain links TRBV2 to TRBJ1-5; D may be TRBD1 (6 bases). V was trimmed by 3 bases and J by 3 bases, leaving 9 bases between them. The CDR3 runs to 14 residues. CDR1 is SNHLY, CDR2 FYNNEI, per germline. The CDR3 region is CASSDRGSNQPQHF. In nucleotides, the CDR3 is TGTGCCAGCAGTGACAGGGGATCCAATCAGCCCCAGCATTTT. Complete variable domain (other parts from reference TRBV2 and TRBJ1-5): EPEVTQTPSHQVTQMGQEVILRCVPISNHLYFYWYRQILGQKVEFLVSFYNNEISEKSEIFDDQFSVERPDGSNFTLKIRSTKLEDSAMYFCASSDRGSNQPQHFGDGTRLSIL.

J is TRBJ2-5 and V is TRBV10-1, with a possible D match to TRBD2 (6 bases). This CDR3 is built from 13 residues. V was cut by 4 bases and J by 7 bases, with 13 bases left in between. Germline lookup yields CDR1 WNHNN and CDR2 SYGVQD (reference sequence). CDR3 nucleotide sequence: TGCGCCAGCAGTGCGTCCCTGGGGGGGACCCAGTACTTC. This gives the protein CASSASLGGTQYF.

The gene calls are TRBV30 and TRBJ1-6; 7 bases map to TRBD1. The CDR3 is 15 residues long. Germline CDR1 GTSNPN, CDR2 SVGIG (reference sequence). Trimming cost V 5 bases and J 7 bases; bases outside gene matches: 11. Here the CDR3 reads CAWAGQVLMNSPLHF. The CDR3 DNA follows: TGTGCCTGGGCCGGACAGGTTTTGATGAATTCACCCCTCCACTTT.

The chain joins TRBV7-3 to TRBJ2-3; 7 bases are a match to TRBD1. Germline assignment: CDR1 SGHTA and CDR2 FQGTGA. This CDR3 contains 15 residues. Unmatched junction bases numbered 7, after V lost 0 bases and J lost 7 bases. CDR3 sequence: CASSLTPTGTNTQYF. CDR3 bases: TGTGCCAGCAGCTTAACCCCGACAGGGACAAATACGCAGTATTTT.

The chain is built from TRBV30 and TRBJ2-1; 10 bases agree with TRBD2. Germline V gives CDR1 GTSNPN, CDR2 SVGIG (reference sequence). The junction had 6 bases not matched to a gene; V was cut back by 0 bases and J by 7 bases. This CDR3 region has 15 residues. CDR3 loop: CAWSVGLAGANEQFF. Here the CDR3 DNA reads TGTGCCTGGAGTGTCGGCCTAGCGGGGGCAAATGAGCAGTTCTTC. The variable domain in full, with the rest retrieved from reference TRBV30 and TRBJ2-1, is SQTIHQWPATLVQPVGSPLSLECTVEGTSNPNLYWYRQAAGRGLQLLFYSVGIGQISSEVPQNLSASRPQDRQFILSSKKLLLSDSGFYLCAWSVGLAGANEQFFGPGTRLTVL.

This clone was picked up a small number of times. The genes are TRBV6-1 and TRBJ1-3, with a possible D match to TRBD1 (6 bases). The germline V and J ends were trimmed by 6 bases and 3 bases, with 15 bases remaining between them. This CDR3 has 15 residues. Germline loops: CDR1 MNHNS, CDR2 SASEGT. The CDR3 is CASSDYRTVGNTIYF. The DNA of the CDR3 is TGTGCCAGCAGCGACTACCGGACAGTTGGAAACACCATATATTTT.

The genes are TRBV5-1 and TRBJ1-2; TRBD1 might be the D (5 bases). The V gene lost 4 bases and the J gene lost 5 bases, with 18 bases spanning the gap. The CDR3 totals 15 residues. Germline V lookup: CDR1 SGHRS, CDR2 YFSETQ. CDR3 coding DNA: TGCGCCAGCAGCCCTCGACAGAAGCCTCGTTATGGCTACACCTTC. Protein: CASSPRQKPRYGYTF. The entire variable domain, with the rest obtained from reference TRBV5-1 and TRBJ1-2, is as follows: KAGVTQTPRYLIKTRGQQVTLSCSPISGHRSVSWYQQTPGQGLQFLFEYFSETQRNKGNFPGRFSGRQFSNSRSEMNVSTLELGDSALYLCASSPRQKPRYGYTFGSGTRLTVV.

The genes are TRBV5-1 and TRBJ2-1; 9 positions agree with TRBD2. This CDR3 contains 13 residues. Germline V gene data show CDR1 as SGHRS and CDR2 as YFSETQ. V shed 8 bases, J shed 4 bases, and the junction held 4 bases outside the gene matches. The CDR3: CASRTSEYNEQFF. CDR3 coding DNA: TGCGCCAGTAGGACTAGCGAGTACAATGAGCAGTTCTTC. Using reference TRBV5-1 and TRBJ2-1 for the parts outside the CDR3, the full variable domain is KAGVTQTPRYLIKTRGQQVTLSCSPISGHRSVSWYQQTPGQGLQFLFEYFSETQRNKGNFPGRFSGRQFSNSRSEMNVSTLELGDSALYLCASRTSEYNEQFFGPGTRLTVL.

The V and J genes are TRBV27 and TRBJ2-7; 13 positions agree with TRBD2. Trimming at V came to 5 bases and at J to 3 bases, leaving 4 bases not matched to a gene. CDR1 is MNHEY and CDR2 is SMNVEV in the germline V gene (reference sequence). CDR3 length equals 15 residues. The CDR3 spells CASSTGLAGDYEQYF. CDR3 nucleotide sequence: TGTGCCAGCAGTACAGGACTAGCGGGAGACTACGAGCAGTACTTC.

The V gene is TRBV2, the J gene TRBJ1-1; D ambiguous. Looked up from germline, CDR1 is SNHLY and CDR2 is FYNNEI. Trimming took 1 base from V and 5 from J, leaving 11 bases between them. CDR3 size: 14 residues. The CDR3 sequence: CASSEGPGDTEAFF. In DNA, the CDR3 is TGTGCCAGCAGTGAAGGTCCCGGGGATACTGAAGCTTTCTTT.

The CDR3 nucleotides are TGTGCCAGCAGCCGGGACTTCTACAATGAGCAGTTCTTC. Protein product: CASSRDFYNEQFF. This chain uses TRBV7-3 with TRBJ2-1; D perhaps matches TRBD2 (6 bases). Germline lookup yields CDR1 SGHTA and CDR2 FQGTGA. This CDR3 contains 13 residues. Between the trimmed V and J ends, which lost 5 bases and 3 bases, there was a span of 8 bases.

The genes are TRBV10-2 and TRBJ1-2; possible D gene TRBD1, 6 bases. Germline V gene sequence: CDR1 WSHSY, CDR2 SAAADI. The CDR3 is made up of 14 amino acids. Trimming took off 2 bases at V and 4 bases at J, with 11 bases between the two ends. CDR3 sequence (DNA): TGCGCCAGCAGTGAGGTGTCAGGGGCCTATGGCTACACCTTC. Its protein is CASSEVSGAYGYTF.

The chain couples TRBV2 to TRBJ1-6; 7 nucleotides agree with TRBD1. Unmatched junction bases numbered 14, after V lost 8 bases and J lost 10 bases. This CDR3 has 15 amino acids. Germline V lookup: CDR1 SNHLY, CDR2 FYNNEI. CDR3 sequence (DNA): TGTGCCAGCTACCAACCTGACAGGGAGCGATCACCCCTCCACTTT. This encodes CASYQPDRERSPLHF. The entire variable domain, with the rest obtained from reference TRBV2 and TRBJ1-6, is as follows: EPEVTQTPSHQVTQMGQEVILRCVPISNHLYFYWYRQILGQKVEFLVSFYNNEISEKSEIFDDQFSVERPDGSNFTLKIRSTKLEDSAMYFCASYQPDRERSPLHFGNGTRLTVT.

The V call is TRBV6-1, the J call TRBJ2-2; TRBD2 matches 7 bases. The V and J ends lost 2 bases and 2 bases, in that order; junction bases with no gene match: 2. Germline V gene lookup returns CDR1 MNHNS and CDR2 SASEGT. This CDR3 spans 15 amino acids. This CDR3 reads CASSEPGGNTGELFF. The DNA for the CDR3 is TGTGCCAGCAGTGAACCGGGAGGTAACACCGGGGAGCTGTTTTTT.

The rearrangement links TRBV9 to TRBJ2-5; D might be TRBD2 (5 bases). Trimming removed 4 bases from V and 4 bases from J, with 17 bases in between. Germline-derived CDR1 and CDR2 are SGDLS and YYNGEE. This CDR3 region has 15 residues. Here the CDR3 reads CASSPTSTRGETQYF. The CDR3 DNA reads TGTGCCAGCAGCCCTACTAGTACCAGAGGAGAGACCCAGTACTTC.

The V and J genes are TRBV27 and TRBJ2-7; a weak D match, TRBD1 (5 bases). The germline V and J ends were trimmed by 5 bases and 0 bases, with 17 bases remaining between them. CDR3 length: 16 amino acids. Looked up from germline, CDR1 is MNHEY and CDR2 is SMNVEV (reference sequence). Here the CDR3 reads CASSPFRVFPSYEQYF. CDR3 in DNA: TGTGCCAGCAGTCCCTTCAGGGTATTTCCCTCCTACGAGCAGTACTTC.

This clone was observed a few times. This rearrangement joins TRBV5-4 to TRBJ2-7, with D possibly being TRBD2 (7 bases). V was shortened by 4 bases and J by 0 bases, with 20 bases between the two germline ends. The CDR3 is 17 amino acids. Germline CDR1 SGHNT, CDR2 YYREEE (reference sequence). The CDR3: CASSRLSRGRGSYEQYF. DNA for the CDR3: TGTGCCAGCAGCCGGTTATCGAGGGGGAGGGGCTCCTACGAGCAGTACTTC. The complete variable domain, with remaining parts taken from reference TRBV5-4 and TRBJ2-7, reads ETGVTQSPTHLIKTRGQQVTLRCSSQSGHNTVSWYQQALGQGPQFIFQYYREEENGRGNFPPRFSGLQFPNYSSELNVNALELDDSALYLCASSRLSRGRGSYEQYFGPGTRLTVT.

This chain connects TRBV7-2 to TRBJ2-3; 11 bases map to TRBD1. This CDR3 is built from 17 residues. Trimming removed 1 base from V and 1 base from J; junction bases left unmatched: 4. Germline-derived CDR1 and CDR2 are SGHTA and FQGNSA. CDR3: CASSLVPGQGGTDTQYF. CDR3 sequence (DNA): TGTGCCAGCAGCTTAGTCCCGGGACAGGGGGGCACAGATACGCAGTATTTT.

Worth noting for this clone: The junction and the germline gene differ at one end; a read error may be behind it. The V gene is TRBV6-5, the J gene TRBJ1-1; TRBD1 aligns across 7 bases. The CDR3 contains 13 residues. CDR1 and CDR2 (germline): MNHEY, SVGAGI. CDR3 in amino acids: CASSYVEGTVALF. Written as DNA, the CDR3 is TGTGCCAGCAGTTACGTTGAGGGGACAGTAGCCCTCTTT.

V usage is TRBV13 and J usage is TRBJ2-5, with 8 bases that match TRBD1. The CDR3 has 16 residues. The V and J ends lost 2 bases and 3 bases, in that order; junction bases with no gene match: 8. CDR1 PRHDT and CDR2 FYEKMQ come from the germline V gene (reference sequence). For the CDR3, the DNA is TGTGCCAGCAGCTTATCTCCGGACAGGGATAAAGAGACCCAGTACTTC. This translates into CASSLSPDRDKETQYF.

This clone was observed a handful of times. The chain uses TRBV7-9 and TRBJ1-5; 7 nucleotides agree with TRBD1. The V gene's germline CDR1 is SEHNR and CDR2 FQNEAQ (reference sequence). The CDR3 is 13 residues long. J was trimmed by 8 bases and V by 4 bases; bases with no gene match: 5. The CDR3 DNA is TGTGCCAGCAGCTCGGGACAGTATGAGCCCCAGCATTTT. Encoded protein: CASSSGQYEPQHF.

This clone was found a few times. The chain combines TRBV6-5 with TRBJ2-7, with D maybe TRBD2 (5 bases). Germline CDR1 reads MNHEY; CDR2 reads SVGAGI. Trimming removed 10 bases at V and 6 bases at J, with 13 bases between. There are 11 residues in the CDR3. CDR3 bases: TGTGCCACCCTTAGCGTTGGCGAGCAGTACTTC. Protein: CATLSVGEQYF.

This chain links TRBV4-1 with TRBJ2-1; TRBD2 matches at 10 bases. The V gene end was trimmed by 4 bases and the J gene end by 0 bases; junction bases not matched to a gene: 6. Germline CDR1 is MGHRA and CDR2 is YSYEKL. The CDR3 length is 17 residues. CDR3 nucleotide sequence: TGCGCCAGCAGCCCACTAGCGGGGCTGAGCTCCTACAATGAGCAGTTCTTC. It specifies CASSPLAGLSSYNEQFF.

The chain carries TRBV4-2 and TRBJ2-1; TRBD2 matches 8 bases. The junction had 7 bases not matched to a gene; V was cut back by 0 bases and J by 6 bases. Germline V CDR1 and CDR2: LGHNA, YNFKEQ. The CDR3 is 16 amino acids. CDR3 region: CASSQDIAGIGNEQFF. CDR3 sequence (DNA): TGTGCCAGCAGCCAAGACATAGCGGGAATCGGCAATGAGCAGTTCTTC.

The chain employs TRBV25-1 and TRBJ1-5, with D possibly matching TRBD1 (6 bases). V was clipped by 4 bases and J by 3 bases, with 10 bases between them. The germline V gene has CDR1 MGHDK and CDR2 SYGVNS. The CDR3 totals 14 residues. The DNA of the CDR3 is TGTGCCAGCAGTGCGACAGGAAACAATCAGCCCCAGCATTTT. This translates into CASSATGNNQPQHF.

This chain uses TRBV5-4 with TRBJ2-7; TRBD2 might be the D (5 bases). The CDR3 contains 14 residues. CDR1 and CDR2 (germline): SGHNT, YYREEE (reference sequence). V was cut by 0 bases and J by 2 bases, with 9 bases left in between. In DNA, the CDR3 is TGTGCCAGCAGCTTGGATAGCGCCACCTACGAGCAGTACTTC. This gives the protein CASSLDSATYEQYF. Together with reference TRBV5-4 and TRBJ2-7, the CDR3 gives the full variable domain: ETGVTQSPTHLIKTRGQQVTLRCSSQSGHNTVSWYQQALGQGPQFIFQYYREEENGRGNFPPRFSGLQFPNYSSELNVNALELDDSALYLCASSLDSATYEQYFGPGTRLTVT.

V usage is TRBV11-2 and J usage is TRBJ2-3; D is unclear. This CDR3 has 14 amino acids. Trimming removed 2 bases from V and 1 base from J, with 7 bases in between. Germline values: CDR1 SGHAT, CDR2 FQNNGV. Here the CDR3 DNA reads TGTGCCAGCAGCTTACTTGTCGGCACAGATACGCAGTATTTT. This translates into CASSLLVGTDTQYF.